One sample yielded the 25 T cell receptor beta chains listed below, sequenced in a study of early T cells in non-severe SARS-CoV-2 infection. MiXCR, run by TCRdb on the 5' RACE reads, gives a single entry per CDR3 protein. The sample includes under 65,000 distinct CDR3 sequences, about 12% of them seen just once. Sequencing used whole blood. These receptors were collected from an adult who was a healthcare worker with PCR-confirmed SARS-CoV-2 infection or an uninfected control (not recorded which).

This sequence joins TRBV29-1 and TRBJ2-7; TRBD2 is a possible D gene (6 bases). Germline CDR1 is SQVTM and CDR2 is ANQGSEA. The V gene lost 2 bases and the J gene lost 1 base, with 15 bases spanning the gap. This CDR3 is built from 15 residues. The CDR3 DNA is TGCAGCGTTGAATATGAGTATGGGAGGTCCTACGAGCAGTACTTC. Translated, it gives CSVEYEYGRSYEQYF.

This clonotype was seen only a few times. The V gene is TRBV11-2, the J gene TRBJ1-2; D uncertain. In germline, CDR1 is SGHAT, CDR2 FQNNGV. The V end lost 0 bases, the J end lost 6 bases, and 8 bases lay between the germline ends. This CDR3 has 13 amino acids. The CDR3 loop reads CASSLDARHGYTF. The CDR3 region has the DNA TGTGCCAGCAGCTTAGACGCCCGCCATGGCTACACCTTC.

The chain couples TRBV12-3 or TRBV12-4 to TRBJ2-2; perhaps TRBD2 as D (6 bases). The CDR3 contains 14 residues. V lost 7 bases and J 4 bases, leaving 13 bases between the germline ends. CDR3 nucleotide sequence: TGTGCCAGCACCGAGGCGGGGTTCACCGGGGAGCTGTTTTTT. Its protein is CASTEAGFTGELFF.

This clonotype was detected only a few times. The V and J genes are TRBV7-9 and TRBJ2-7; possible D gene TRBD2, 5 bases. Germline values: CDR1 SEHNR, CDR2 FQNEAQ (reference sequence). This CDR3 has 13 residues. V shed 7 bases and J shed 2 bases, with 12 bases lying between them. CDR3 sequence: CASNSLATYEQYF. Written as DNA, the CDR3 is TGTGCCAGCAATAGTCTAGCCACCTACGAGCAGTACTTC.

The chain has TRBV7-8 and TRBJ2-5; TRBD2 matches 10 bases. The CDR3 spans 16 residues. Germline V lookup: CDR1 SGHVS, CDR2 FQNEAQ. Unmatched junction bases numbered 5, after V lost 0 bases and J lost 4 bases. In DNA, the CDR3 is TGTGCCAGCAGCTTAGCCGGGACTAGCGTCGGAGAGACCCAGTACTTC. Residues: CASSLAGTSVGETQYF.

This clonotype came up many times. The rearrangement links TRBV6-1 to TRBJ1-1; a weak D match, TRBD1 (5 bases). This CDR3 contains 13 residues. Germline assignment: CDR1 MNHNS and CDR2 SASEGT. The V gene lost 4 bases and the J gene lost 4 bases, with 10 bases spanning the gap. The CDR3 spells CASSVWGSTEAFF. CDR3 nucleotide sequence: TGTGCCAGCAGTGTCTGGGGGTCCACTGAAGCTTTCTTT.

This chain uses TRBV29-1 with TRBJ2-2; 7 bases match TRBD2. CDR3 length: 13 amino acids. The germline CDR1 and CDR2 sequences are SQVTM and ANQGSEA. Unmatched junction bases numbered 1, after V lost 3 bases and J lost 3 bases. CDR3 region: CSVEGGYTGELFF. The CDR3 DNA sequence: TGCAGCGTTGAGGGAGGGTACACCGGGGAGCTGTTTTTT.

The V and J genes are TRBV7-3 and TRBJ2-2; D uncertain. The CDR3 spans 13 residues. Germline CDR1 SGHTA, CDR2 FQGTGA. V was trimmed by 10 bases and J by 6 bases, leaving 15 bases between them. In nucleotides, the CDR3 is TGTGCCACCCAGACCCTGGGGTCCGGGGAGCTGTTTTTT. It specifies CATQTLGSGELFF.

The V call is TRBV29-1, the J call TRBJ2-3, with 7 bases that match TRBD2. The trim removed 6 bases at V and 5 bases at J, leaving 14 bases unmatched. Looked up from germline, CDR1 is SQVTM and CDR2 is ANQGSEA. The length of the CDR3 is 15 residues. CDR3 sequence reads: CSVAGSGLLRDTQYF. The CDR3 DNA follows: TGCAGCGTAGCGGGTAGCGGGCTACTAAGAGATACGCAGTATTTT.

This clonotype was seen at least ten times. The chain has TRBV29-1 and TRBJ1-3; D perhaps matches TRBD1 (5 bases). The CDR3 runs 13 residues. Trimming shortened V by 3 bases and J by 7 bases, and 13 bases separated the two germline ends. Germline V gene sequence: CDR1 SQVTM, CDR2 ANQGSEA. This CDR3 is CSVEEGSKNTIYF. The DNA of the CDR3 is TGCAGCGTTGAGGAGGGGAGTAAGAACACCATATATTTT.

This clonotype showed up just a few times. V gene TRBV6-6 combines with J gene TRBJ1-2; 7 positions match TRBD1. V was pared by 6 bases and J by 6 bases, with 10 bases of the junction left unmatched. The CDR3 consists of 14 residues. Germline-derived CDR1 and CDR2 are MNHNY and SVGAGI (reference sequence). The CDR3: CASRHSTGEDGYTF. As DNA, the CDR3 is TGTGCCAGCAGACACAGCACAGGGGAGGATGGCTACACCTTC.

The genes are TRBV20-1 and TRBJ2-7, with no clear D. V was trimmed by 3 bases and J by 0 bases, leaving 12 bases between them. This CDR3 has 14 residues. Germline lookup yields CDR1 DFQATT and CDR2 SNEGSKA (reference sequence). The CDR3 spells CSASDGLNSYEQYF. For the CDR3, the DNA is TGCAGTGCTAGCGACGGCCTAAACTCCTACGAGCAGTACTTC.

The CDR3 here is CSVVVVSYEQYF. The DNA of the CDR3 is TGCAGCGTTGTCGTTGTATCCTACGAGCAGTACTTC. The chain recombines TRBV29-1 with TRBJ2-7; D not certain. This CDR3 region has 12 residues. Germline V gives CDR1 SQVTM, CDR2 ANQGSEA. Trimming left V 4 bases short and J 1 base short, with 8 bases between.

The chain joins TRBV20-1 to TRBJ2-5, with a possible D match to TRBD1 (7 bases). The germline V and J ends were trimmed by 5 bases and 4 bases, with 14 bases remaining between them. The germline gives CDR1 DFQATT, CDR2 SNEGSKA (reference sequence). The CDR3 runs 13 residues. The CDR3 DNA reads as TGCAGTGCTGGAGGGACAGACGGAGAGACCCAGTACTTC. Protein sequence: CSAGGTDGETQYF.

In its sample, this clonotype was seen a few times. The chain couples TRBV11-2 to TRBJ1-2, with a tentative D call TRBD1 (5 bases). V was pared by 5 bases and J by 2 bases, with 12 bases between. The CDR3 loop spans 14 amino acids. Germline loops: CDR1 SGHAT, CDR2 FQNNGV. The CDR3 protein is CASSVSTANYGYTF. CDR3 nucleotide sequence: TGTGCCAGCAGCGTATCGACAGCCAACTATGGCTACACCTTC. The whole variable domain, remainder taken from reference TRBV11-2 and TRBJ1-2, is EAGVAQSPRYKIIEKRQSVAFWCNPISGHATLYWYQQILGQGPKLLIQFQNNGVVDDSQLPKDRFSAERLKGVDSTLKIQPAKLEDSAVYLCASSVSTANYGYTFGSGTRLTVV.

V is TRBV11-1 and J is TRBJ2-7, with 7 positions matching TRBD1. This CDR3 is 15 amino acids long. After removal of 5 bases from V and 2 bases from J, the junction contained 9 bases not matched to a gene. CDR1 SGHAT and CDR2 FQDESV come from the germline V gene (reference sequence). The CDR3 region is CASSDGTVRPYEQYF. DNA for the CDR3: TGTGCCAGCAGCGATGGGACAGTGCGACCCTACGAGCAGTACTTC.

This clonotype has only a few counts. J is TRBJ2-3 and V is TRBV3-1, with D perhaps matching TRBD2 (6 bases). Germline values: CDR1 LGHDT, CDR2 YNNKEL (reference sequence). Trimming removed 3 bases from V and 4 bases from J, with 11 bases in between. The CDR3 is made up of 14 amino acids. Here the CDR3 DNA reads TGTGCCAGCAGCCACCTGACTAGACCAGATACGCAGTATTTT. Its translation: CASSHLTRPDTQYF.

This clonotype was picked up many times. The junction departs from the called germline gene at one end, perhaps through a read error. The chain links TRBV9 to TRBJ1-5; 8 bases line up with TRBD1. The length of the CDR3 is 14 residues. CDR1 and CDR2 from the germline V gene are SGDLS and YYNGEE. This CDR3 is CASSAGQGNRPQHF. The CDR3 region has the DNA TGTGCCAGCAGCGCAGGACAGGGTAATCGGCCCCAGCATTTT. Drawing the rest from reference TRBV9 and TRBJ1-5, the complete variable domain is DSGVTQTPKHLITATGQRVTLRCSPRSGDLSVYWYQQSLDQGLQFLIQYYNGEERAKGNILERFSAQQFPDLHSELNLSSLELGDSALYFCASSAGQGNRPQHFGDGTRLSIL.

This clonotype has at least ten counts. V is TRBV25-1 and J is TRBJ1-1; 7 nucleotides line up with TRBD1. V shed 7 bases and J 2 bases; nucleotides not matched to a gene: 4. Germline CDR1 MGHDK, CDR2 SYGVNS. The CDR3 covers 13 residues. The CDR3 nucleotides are TGTGCCAGCACGACAGGGATCAACACTGAAGCTTTCTTT. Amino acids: CASTTGINTEAFF.

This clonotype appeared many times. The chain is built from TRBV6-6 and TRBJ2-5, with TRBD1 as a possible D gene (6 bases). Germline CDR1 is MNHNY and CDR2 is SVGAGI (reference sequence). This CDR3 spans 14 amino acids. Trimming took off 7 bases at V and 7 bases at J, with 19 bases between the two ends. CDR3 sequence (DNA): TGTGCCAGCAACCCCCGAGCAGGGGCCGCGACCCAGTACTTC. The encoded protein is CASNPRAGAATQYF.

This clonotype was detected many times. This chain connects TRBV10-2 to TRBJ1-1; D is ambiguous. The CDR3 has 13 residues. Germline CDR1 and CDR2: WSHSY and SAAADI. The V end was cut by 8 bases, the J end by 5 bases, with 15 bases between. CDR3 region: CASRPARRTEAFF. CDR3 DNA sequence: TGCGCCAGCCGCCCCGCGCGAAGGACTGAAGCTTTCTTT.

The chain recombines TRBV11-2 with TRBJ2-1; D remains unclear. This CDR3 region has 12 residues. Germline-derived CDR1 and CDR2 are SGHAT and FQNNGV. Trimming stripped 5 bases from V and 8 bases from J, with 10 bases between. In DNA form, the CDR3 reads TGTGCCAGCAGCCGTATTCGGGATGAGCAGTTCTTC. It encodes CASSRIRDEQFF.

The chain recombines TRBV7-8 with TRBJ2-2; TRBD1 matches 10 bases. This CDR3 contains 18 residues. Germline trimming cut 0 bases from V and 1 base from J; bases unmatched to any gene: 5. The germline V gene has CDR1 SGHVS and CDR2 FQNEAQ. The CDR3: CASSLARTGGLNTGELFF. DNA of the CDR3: TGTGCCAGCAGCTTAGCACGGACAGGGGGATTGAACACCGGGGAGCTGTTTTTT. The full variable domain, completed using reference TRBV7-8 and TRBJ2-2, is GAGVSQSPRYKVAKRGQDVALRCDPISGHVSLFWYQQALGQGPEFLTYFQNEAQLDKSGLPSDRFFAERPEGSVSTLKIQRTQQEDSAVYLCASSLARTGGLNTGELFFGEGSRLTVL.

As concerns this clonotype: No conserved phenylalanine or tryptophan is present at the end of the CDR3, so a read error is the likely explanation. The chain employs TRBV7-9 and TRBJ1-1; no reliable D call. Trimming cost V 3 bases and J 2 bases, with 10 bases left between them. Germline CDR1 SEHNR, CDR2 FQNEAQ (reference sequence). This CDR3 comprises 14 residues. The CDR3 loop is CASSFPLGNTEAFL. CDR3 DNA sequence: TGTGCCAGCAGCTTTCCGCTAGGAAACACTGAAGCTTTCCTT.

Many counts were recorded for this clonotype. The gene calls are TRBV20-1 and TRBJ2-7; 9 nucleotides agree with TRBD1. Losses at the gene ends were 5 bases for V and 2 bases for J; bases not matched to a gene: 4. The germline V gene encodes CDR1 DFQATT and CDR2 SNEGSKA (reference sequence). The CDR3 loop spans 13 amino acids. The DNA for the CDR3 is TGCAGTGCTGAGGACAGGGGAACCTACGAGCAGTACTTC. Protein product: CSAEDRGTYEQYF.